The 25 T cell receptor beta chains below all came from one sample that was sequenced in a study of beta chain features in type 1 diabetes. TCRB transcripts that were expressed got sequenced, as all of the isolated RNA had been reverse transcribed. Data came from immunoSEQ multiplex PCR; TCRdb stores just in-frame clones and leaves some out. The sample lists around 430,000 clones; about 29% were seen once. Sequencing was carried out using naive CD4+ T cells from blood. The receptors stem from a man aged 18-30 years in good health.

This clone was observed a few times. The chain uses TRBV28 and TRBJ2-7, with D perhaps TRBD1 or TRBD2 (5 bases each). Germline CDR1 reads MDHEN; CDR2 reads SYDVKM. The CDR3 length is 14 residues. Trimming removed 4 bases from V and 0 bases from J, with 10 bases in between. CDR3 in amino acids: CASSSWDGSYEQYF. In DNA, the CDR3 is TGTGCCAGCAGTTCCTGGGACGGCTCCTACGAGCAGTACTTC.

This clone was seen only a few times. The V call is TRBV9, the J call TRBJ1-3, with D possibly being TRBD1 (5 bases). This CDR3 is built from 14 residues. The V gene lost 0 bases and the J gene lost 3 bases, with 7 bases spanning the gap. Per germline, CDR1 SGDLS and CDR2 YYNGEE. In DNA form, the CDR3 reads TGTGCCAGCAGCGTAGGAGGGGATGGAAACACCATATATTTT. It encodes CASSVGGDGNTIYF.

The chain couples TRBV9 to TRBJ1-4; 7 positions match TRBD1. The CDR3 is 15 amino acids. The trim removed 3 bases at V and 4 bases at J, leaving 6 bases unmatched. Looked up from germline, CDR1 is SGDLS and CDR2 is YYNGEE. CDR3 nucleotides: TGTGCCAGCAGCGGGCCGGGACAGATTAATGAAAAACTGTTTTTT. Its protein is CASSGPGQINEKLFF.

There are a few counts of this clone. This chain uses TRBV25-1 with TRBJ2-4; possible D gene TRBD2, 7 bases. CDR3 length equals 15 residues. The ends were cut back, 5 bases at V and 9 bases at J, with 20 bases in the middle. Germline values: CDR1 MGHDK, CDR2 SYGVNS. The CDR3 here is CASSPLGGLLGIQYF. The CDR3 nucleotides are TGTGCCAGCAGTCCCCTCGGGGGGCTTTTGGGCATTCAGTACTTC.

The chain has TRBV7-9 and TRBJ2-3; the match to TRBD1 covers 9 bases. With V trimmed by 5 bases and J by 6 bases, 9 bases remained unmatched. Germline V gives CDR1 SEHNR, CDR2 FQNEAQ (reference sequence). The CDR3 is 15 amino acids. CDR3 sequence: CASSRTGGASDTQYF. In DNA, the CDR3 is TGTGCCAGCAGCCGTACAGGGGGCGCATCTGATACGCAGTATTTT. Supplemented by reference TRBV7-9 and TRBJ2-3, the full variable domain reads DTGVSQNPRHKITKRGQNVTFRCDPISEHNRLYWYRQTLGQGPEFLTYFQNEAQLEKSRLLSDRFSAERPKGSFSTLEIQRTEQGDSAMYLCASSRTGGASDTQYFGPGTRLTVL.

This clone turned up a few times. This rearrangement joins TRBV9 to TRBJ2-2, with D tentatively TRBD2 (5 bases). Germline V gives CDR1 SGDLS, CDR2 YYNGEE. The CDR3 length is 15 residues. V was trimmed by 0 bases and J by 5 bases, leaving 11 bases between them. CDR3 nucleotides: TGTGCCAGCAGCGTAGTCAGCGGACCTACCGGGGAGCTGTTTTTT. This codes for CASSVVSGPTGELFF.

This clone appeared a few times. V is TRBV29-1 and J is TRBJ1-1; D perhaps matches TRBD1 (6 bases). Germline assignment: CDR1 SQVTM and CDR2 ANQGSEA. The CDR3 is 13 residues long. V dropped 6 bases and J dropped 5 bases, with 16 bases sitting between them. The chain's CDR3 is CSVAYRDKTEAFF. The CDR3 DNA reads as TGCAGCGTGGCGTACAGGGATAAGACTGAAGCTTTCTTT.

The chain couples TRBV30 to TRBJ2-7; no firm D call. V gave up 3 bases and J gave up 3 bases, with 12 bases separating them. CDR1 GTSNPN and CDR2 SVGIG come from the germline V gene (reference sequence). The CDR3 contains 13 residues. For the CDR3, the DNA is TGTGCCTGGAGCATGGACGGAAACTACGAGCAGTACTTC. Protein: CAWSMDGNYEQYF.

The chain employs TRBV29-1 and TRBJ1-4; D is perhaps TRBD1 (5 bases). Trimming shortened V by 4 bases and J by 7 bases, and 10 bases separated the two germline ends. Germline-derived CDR1 and CDR2 are SQVTM and ANQGSEA. The CDR3 sequence is 12 residues long. The CDR3 reads CSVVGRAEKLFF. The CDR3 nucleotides read TGCAGCGTTGTGGGCAGGGCTGAAAAACTGTTTTTT.

This clone was recorded a few times. This chain joins TRBV28 and TRBJ2-7; D ambiguous. Trimming took off 7 bases at V and 0 bases at J, with 7 bases between the two ends. The CDR3 contains 12 residues. CDR1 MDHEN and CDR2 SYDVKM come from the germline V gene. CDR3 sequence reads: CASTASSYEQYF. The DNA for the CDR3 is TGTGCCAGCACTGCCTCCTCCTACGAGCAGTACTTC.

The CDR3 loop reads CASSSIAGQETQYF. The CDR3 DNA reads as TGTGCCAGCAGCTCCATTGCGGGCCAAGAGACCCAGTACTTC. The chain links TRBV7-2 to TRBJ2-5; TRBD2 might be the D (5 bases). This CDR3 is built from 14 residues. The germline gives CDR1 SGHTA, CDR2 FQGNSA. Trimming shortened V by 4 bases and J by 1 base, and 10 bases separated the two germline ends.

The chain is built from TRBV30 and TRBJ2-1; D remains ambiguous. V was trimmed by 0 bases and J by 11 bases, leaving 8 bases between them. Germline V gene data show CDR1 as GTSNPN and CDR2 as SVGIG (reference sequence). CDR3 size: 11 residues. Here the CDR3 DNA reads TGTGCCTGGAGTGTGAAGGAGAAGCAGTTCTTC. Its protein is CAWSVKEKQFF.

The V and J genes are TRBV29-1 and TRBJ2-1, with 7 positions matching TRBD1. V lost 7 bases, J lost 6 bases, and 3 bases stayed unmatched. CDR3 length equals 11 residues. Germline values: CDR1 SQVTM, CDR2 ANQGSEA. CDR3 coding DNA: TGCAGCGCGAGACAGGGCAATGAGCAGTTCTTC. Translating it yields CSARQGNEQFF.

This clone is a singleton in its sample. The DNA of the CDR3 is TGTGCCAGCAGTTACTCCGGGACAGGGCTCTACGAGCAGTACTTC. The encoded protein is CASSYSGTGLYEQYF. The genes are TRBV6-5 and TRBJ2-7, with 9 bases aligning to TRBD1. The CDR3 is made up of 15 amino acids. From germline, CDR1 is MNHEY and CDR2 SVGAGI. With 0 bases clipped from V and 3 bases from J, the junction kept 3 bases outside the gene matches.

The rearrangement joins TRBV15 to TRBJ2-5; 10 nucleotides agree with TRBD1. This CDR3 region has 16 residues. CDR1 and CDR2 (germline): LNHNV, YYDKDF (reference sequence). V lost 8 bases to trimming and J lost 4 bases; unmatched junction nucleotides: 13. The CDR3 reads CATAGGDRGPPETQYF. CDR3 DNA sequence: TGTGCCACCGCGGGTGGGGACAGGGGTCCCCCAGAGACCCAGTACTTC.

This chain joins TRBV14 and TRBJ2-7; no clear D gene. The V end lost 4 bases, the J end lost 5 bases, and 15 bases lay between the germline ends. Germline assignment: CDR1 SGHDN and CDR2 FVKESK. This CDR3 comprises 14 residues. DNA of the CDR3: TGTGCCAGCAGCCGACAACCCCTGGGCGACGAGCAGTACTTC. This sequence encodes CASSRQPLGDEQYF.

The chain has TRBV9 and TRBJ2-7; 13 nucleotides agree with TRBD2. The CDR3 contains 15 residues. Germline V gene sequence: CDR1 SGDLS, CDR2 YYNGEE. Trimming at V came to 2 bases and at J to 7 bases, leaving 6 bases not matched to a gene. The CDR3 DNA follows: TGTGCCAGCAGCGTCGGACTAGCGGGAGAACGAGAGCAGTACTTC. It yields the protein CASSVGLAGEREQYF.

The chain recombines TRBV7-8 with TRBJ2-7, with 8 positions matching TRBD2. This CDR3 region has 14 residues. Germline V gene lookup returns CDR1 SGHVS and CDR2 FQNEAQ. V lost 1 base and J lost 6; bases outside the gene matches: 5. The CDR3 protein is CASSLGLAGIEQYF. CDR3 nucleotides: TGTGCCAGCAGCTTAGGATTAGCGGGGATCGAGCAGTACTTC.

The chain carries TRBV7-3 and TRBJ2-3; tentative D call: TRBD1 (6 bases). Germline V lookup: CDR1 SGHTA, CDR2 FQGTGA. This CDR3 has 14 amino acids. Trimming took off 5 bases at V and 5 bases at J, with 14 bases between the two ends. CDR3 protein: CASSAEPGEDTQYF. CDR3 nucleotides: TGTGCCAGCAGCGCAGAACCAGGGGAAGATACGCAGTATTTT.

This clone has just a few counts. The rearrangement joins TRBV5-1 to TRBJ2-1; TRBD2 matches 10 bases. Germline assignment: CDR1 SGHRS and CDR2 YFSETQ. The CDR3 is 15 residues long. The V gene end was trimmed by 1 base and the J gene end by 6 bases; junction bases not matched to a gene: 4. The CDR3 bases are TGCGCCAGCAGCTTGAAGCGGGAGGGTAGCAATGAGCAGTTCTTC. The encoded protein is CASSLKREGSNEQFF. The whole variable domain, filled in from reference TRBV5-1 and TRBJ2-1, reads KAGVTQTPRYLIKTRGQQVTLSCSPISGHRSVSWYQQTPGQGLQFLFEYFSETQRNKGNFPGRFSGRQFSNSRSEMNVSTLELGDSALYLCASSLKREGSNEQFFGPGTRLTVL.

The sample holds a few counts of this clone. V usage is TRBV7-9 and J usage is TRBJ2-1; 12 bases fit TRBD2. This CDR3 region has 17 residues. Germline trimming cut 2 bases from V and 7 bases from J; bases unmatched to any gene: 9. In germline, CDR1 is SEHNR, CDR2 FQNEAQ (reference sequence). Here the CDR3 reads CASSLKWMTSGSNEQFF. DNA of the CDR3: TGTGCCAGCAGCTTAAAGTGGATGACTAGCGGGAGTAATGAGCAGTTCTTC.

In its sample, this clone was seen a few times. The CDR3 region is CASTIGEKLFF. The CDR3 region has the DNA TGTGCCAGTACCATTGGTGAAAAACTGTTTTTT. The chain links TRBV25-1 to TRBJ1-4; D remains unclear. The V end was cut by 9 bases, the J end by 7 bases, with 9 bases between. This CDR3 spans 11 amino acids. Germline V lookup: CDR1 MGHDK, CDR2 SYGVNS.

The table lists this clone with a few counts. The gene calls are TRBV15 and TRBJ1-4; 9 nucleotides match TRBD1. Germline CDR1 is LNHNV and CDR2 is YYDKDF (reference sequence). After removal of 8 bases from V and 11 bases from J, the junction contained 12 bases not matched to a gene. The CDR3 extends over 14 amino acids. The CDR3 nucleotides are TGTGCCACCCGGGAGGGGGACAGGGTCGGTAAACTGTTTTTT. This codes for CATREGDRVGKLFF.

The J gene is TRBJ2-1, the V gene TRBV4-1; D unclear. Trimming shortened V by 3 bases and J by 0 bases, and 9 bases separated the two germline ends. The germline CDR1 and CDR2 sequences are MGHRA and YSYEKL. CDR3 size: 15 residues. The CDR3: CASSQTPSSYNEQFF. The CDR3 DNA sequence: TGCGCCAGCAGCCAGACTCCCAGCTCCTACAATGAGCAGTTCTTC.

A few counts support this clone. This chain connects TRBV11-2 to TRBJ1-3; D not resolved. The V end lost 3 bases, the J end lost 4 bases, and 19 bases lay between the germline ends. This CDR3 is built from 17 residues. CDR1 is SGHAT, CDR2 FQNNGV, per germline. The CDR3 nucleotides are TGTGCCAGCAGCTTGAGGGAAGTGGTTTCACCCGGAAACACCATATATTTT. Protein product: CASSLREVVSPGNTIYF.